This T cell receptor (beta chain) was recorded in a study of T cell responses to AZD1222 COVID-19 vaccine. Some clones are missing from TCRdb's copy, which holds only in-frame ones; the method was immunoSEQ multiplex PCR. The table has under 140,000 clones, approximately 94% seen once. In germline, CDR1 is KGHSH, CDR2 LQKENI. The CDR3 runs to 13 residues. V gave up 3 bases and J gave up 3 bases; unmatched junction bases: 1. This receptor was identified in an adult who received the AZD1222 COVID-19 vaccine. The rearrangement uses TRBV18 and TRBJ1-2; 7 bases match TRBD1. The sequencing here drew on peripheral blood, taken 28 days after the second AZD1222 dose. In nucleotides, the CDR3 is TGTGCCAGCTCACCTGGACAGGACTATGGCTACACCTTC. Protein sequence: CASSPGQDYGYTF.